This T cell receptor beta chain emerged from a study of cytomegalovirus exposure and HLA in healthy donors. About the study: Of the donors genotyped, 398 in all, 75% to 85% fell in the Caucasian-associated ancestry cluster.

The CDR3 runs to 16 residues. Per the germline V gene, CDR1 is MNHEY and CDR2 is SVGAGI. After removal of 4 bases from V and 1 base from J, the junction contained 7 bases not matched to a gene. Of note for this clone: Its antigen remains unknown.

Findings and caveats of the study: Among immune exposure information, only CMV serostatus was available. Earlier analysis found most TCR beta V segments productive about 87% or about 30% of the time.

PCR employed 60 Vbeta and 13 Jbeta primers. TCRdb's table, derived via immunoSEQ multiplex PCR, lists solely in-frame clones and lacks some. The sample holds about 100,000 clones; more than 65% are singletons and the top ten take more than 0.95%. Sequences were obtained from PBMCs. The clonotype was recovered from a woman under 30 in good health and CMV-seronegative. The chain employs TRBV6-5 and TRBJ2-3; TRBD2 agrees at 8 bases. This CDR3 reads CASSLVAGGGTDTQYF. DNA for the CDR3: TGTGCCAGCAGTTTGGTGGCGGGGGGCGGCACAGATACGCAGTATTTT.